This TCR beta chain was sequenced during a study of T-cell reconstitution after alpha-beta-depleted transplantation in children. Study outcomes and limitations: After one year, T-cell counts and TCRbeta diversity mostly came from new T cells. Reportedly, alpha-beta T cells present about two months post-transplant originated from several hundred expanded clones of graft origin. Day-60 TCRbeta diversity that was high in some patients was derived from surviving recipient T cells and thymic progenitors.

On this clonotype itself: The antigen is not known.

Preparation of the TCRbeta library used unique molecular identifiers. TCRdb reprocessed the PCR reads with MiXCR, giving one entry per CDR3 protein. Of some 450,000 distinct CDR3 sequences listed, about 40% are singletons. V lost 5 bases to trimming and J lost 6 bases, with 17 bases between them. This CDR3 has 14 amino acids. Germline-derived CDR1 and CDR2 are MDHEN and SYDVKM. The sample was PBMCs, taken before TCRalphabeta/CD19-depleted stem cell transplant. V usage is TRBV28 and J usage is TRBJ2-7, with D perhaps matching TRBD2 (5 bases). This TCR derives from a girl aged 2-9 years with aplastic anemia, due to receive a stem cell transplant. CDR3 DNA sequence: TGTGCCAGCAGTCCGAGGGAGTTCGACTCCGAGCAGTACTTC. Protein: CASSPREFDSEQYF.